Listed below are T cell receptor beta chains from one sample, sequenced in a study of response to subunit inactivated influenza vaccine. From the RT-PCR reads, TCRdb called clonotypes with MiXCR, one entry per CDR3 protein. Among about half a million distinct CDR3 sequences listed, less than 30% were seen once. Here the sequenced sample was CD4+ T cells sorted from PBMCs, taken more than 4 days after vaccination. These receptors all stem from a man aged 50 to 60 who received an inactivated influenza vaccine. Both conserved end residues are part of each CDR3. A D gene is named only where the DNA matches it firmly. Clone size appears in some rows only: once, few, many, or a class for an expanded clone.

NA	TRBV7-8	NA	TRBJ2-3	CASSHLVDTQYF	TGTGCCAGCAGCCACCTAGTCGATACGCAGTATTTT
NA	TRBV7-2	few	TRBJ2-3	CASSLWLSTDTQYF	TGTGCCAGCAGCTTATGGCTAAGCACAGATACGCAGTATTTT
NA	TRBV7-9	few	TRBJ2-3	CASSLDLVGSTDTQYF	TGTGCCAGCAGCTTAGATCTTGTGGGGAGCACAGATACGCAGTATTTT
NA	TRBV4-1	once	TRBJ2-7	CASRKPGATGEQYF	TGCGCCAGCCGGAAACCGGGAGCCACGGGGGAGCAGTACTTC
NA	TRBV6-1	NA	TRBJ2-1	CASSEPGLLGEQFF	TGTGCCAGCAGTGAACCGGGGCTACTAGGTGAGCAGTTCTTC
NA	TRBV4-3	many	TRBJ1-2	CASSQSSGRIDYGYTF	TGCGCCAGCAGCCAAAGTTCGGGGAGAATTGACTATGGCTACACCTTC
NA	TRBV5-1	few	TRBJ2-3	CASSLDGVPGTDTQYF	TGCGCCAGCAGCTTGGATGGGGTCCCGGGCACAGATACGCAGTATTTT
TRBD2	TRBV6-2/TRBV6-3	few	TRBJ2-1	CASTPGLAGGTHLRDEQFF	TGTGCCAGCACCCCGGGACTAGCGGGAGGGACCCACTTAAGGGATGAGCAGTTCTTC
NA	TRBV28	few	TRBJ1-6	CASGGRSSPLHF	TGTGCCAGCGGGGGGCGAAGTTCACCCCTCCACTTT
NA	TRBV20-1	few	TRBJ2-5	CSARLLGDQETQYF	TGCAGTGCTAGGTTACTAGGAGATCAAGAGACCCAGTACTTC
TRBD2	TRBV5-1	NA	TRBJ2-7	CASSSVSGGGNDEQYF	TGCGCCAGCAGCTCCGTTTCGGGCGGGGGGAACGACGAGCAGTACTTC
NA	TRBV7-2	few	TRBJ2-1	CASSSNRVRNEQFF	TGTGCCAGCAGCTCCAATCGGGTTAGGAACGAGCAGTTCTTC
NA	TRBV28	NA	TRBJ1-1	CASSVPGVGNTEAFF	TGTGCCAGCAGTGTGCCGGGAGTCGGAAACACTGAAGCTTTCTTT
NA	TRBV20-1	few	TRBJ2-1	CSAIEGGYYSYNEQFF	TGCAGTGCTATAGAGGGGGGGTACTATTCCTACAATGAGCAGTTCTTC
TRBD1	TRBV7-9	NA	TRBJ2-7	CASSRPGQGADYEQYF	TGTGCCAGCAGCCGTCCGGGACAGGGGGCCGACTACGAGCAGTACTTC
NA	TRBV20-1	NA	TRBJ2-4	CSAHQGPRSKNIQYF	TGCAGTGCCCACCAGGGACCGCGGAGCAAAAACATTCAGTACTTC
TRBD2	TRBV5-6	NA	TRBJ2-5	CASSLGASGRVSQYF	TGTGCCAGCAGCTTGGGGGCTAGCGGGAGAGTAAGCCAGTACTTC
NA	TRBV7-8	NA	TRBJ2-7	CASSSRRLGPLAEQYF	TGTGCCAGCAGCTCGAGGCGCTTAGGTCCCTTGGCCGAGCAGTACTTC
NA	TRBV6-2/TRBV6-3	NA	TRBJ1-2	CASRPYQDYGYTF	TGTGCCAGCAGGCCTTATCAAGACTATGGCTACACCTTC
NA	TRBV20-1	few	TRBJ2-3	CSAESPRQTTDTQYF	TGCAGTGCCGAATCCCCGAGACAGACCACAGATACGCAGTATTTT
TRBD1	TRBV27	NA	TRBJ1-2	CASSLSRTGDYGYTF	TGTGCCAGCAGTTTATCTAGGACAGGGGACTATGGCTACACCTTC
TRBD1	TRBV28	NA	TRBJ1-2	CASMDRIHYGYTF	TGTGCCAGTATGGACAGGATACACTATGGCTACACCTTC
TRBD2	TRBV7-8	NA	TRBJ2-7	CASSLAFLPAGGHQTYEQYF	TGTGCCAGCAGCTTAGCGTTCTTGCCAGCGGGGGGCCACCAAACCTACGAGCAGTACTTC
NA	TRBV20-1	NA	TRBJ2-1	CSARGFPAGHEYNEQFF	TGCAGTGCTAGAGGTTTCCCGGCGGGGCACGAATACAATGAGCAGTTCTTC
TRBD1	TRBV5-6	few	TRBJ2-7	CASSPRATTGAHEQYF	TGTGCCAGCAGCCCCCGGGCTACGACAGGGGCCCACGAGCAGTACTTC
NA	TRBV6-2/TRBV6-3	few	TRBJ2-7	CASSYTYEQYF	TGTGCCAGCAGTTACACCTACGAGCAGTACTTC
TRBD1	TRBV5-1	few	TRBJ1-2	CASSLGDRAIYGYTF	TGCGCCAGCAGCTTGGGGGACAGGGCAATCTATGGCTACACCTTC
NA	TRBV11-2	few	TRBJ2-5	CASSLDERGQYF	TGTGCCAGCAGCTTAGATGAAAGGGGGCAGTACTTC
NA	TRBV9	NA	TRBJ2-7	CASSVDSRGGVYEQYF	TGTGCCAGCAGCGTAGACAGCAGAGGGGGAGTCTACGAGCAGTACTTC
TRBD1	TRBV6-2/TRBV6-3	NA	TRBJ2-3	CASSPGTGGARRTDTQYF	TGTGCCAGCAGTCCGGGGACAGGGGGCGCGCGAAGAACAGATACGCAGTATTTT
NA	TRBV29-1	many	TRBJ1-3	CSVEAVLSGNTIYF	TGCAGCGTTGAGGCGGTTCTCTCTGGAAACACCATATATTTT
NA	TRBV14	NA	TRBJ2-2	CASSQDKGRRNTGELFF	TGTGCCAGCAGCCAAGATAAGGGCAGGCGGAACACCGGGGAGCTGTTTTTT
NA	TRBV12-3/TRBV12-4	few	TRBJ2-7	CASSPTGLYEQYF	TGTGCCAGCAGCCCTACTGGACTGTACGAGCAGTACTTC
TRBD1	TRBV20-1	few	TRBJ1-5	CSATDRAGNQPQHF	TGCAGTGCTACCGACAGGGCTGGCAATCAGCCCCAGCATTTT
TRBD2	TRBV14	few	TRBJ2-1	CASSLGTSGGAKRNEQFF	TGTGCCAGCAGCCTGGGGACTAGCGGGGGGGCAAAAAGAAATGAGCAGTTCTTC
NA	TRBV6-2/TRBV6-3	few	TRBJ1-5	CASKTLESLPQHF	TGTGCCAGCAAAACCCTTGAATCACTGCCCCAGCATTTT
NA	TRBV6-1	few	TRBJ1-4	CAAGREKLFF	TGTGCCGCAGGGCGGGAAAAACTGTTTTTT
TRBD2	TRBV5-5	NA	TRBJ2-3	CASSVPGGTDTQYF	TGTGCCAGCAGCGTCCCGGGGGGTACAGATACGCAGTATTTT
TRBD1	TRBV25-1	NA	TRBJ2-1	CASSEGDRGYNEQFF	TGTGCCAGCAGTGAGGGGGACAGGGGGTACAATGAGCAGTTCTTC
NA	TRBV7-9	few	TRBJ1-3	CASSYDGSSGNTIYF	TGTGCCAGCAGCTACGACGGTAGCTCTGGAAACACCATATATTTT
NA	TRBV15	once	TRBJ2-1	CATSRVGVEQFF	TGTGCCACCAGCAGAGTAGGAGTTGAGCAGTTCTTC